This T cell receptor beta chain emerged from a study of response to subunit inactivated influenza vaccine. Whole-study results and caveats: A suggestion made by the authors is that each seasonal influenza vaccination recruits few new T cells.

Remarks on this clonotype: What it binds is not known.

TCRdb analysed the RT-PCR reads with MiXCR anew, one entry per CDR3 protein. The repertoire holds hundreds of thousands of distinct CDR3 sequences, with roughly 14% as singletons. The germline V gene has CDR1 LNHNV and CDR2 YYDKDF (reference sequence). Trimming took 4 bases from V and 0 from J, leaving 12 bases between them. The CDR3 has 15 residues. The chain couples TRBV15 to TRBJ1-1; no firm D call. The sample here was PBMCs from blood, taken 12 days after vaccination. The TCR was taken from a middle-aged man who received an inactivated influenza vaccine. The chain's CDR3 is CATSTGGLLNTEAFF. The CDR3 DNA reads TGTGCCACCAGCACCGGAGGCCTACTGAACACTGAAGCTTTCTTT.